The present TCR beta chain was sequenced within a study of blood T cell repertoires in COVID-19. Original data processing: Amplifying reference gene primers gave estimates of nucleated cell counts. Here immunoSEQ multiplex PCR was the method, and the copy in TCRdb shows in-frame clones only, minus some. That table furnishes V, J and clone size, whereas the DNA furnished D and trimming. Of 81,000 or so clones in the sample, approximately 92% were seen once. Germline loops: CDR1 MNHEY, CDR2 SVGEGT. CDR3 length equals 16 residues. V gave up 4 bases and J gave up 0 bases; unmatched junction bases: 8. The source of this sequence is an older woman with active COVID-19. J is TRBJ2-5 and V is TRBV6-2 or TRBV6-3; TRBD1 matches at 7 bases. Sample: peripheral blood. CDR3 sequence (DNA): TGTGCCAGCAGTTCCAGACAGGGTCGCTACCAAGAGACCCAGTACTTC. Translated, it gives CASSSRQGRYQETQYF.